Following are 17 T cell receptor beta chains from one sample sequenced in a study of blood T cell repertoires in COVID-19 (dated by TCRdb to 2019 to 2021). Receptor amplification or capture employed the immunoSEQ multiplex PCR assay. TCRdb obtained this table from immuneACCESS and retained in-frame rearrangements with V and J assigned. These tables miss some clones; where compared with another copy, unresolved V genes account for less than half of the shortfall, and the remainder is unexplained. This sample gives about 87,000 clones in total; approximately 82% of them show up just once. Of the sample, roughly 2.2% is held by the ten largest clones. The sample taken for sequencing was peripheral blood. The receptors shown here come from a woman between 70 and 85 years old with acute or convalescent COVID-19.

The chain links TRBV2 to TRBJ2-7; possibly TRBD1 for D (6 bases). Germline V lookup: CDR1 SNHLY, CDR2 FYNNEI. The CDR3 is made up of 15 amino acids. The ends were cut back, 4 bases at V and 2 bases at J, with 15 bases in the middle. CDR3 loop: CASSAQPGQTYEQYF. The DNA for the CDR3 is TGTGCCAGCAGTGCCCAACCGGGACAAACCTACGAGCAGTACTTC.

The chain joins TRBV2 to TRBJ1-1, with unresolved D. Germline V gene data show CDR1 as SNHLY and CDR2 as FYNNEI. Trimming removed 7 bases from V and 1 base from J, with 10 bases in between. The CDR3 runs 13 residues. The CDR3 is CASTWSENTEAFF. CDR3 DNA: TGTGCCAGCACTTGGAGCGAGAACACTGAAGCTTTCTTT.

This clone was recorded only once. CDR3 coding DNA: TGTGCCAGCAGTTCGGGGGAGAGCGGATTATCCGGGGAGCTGTTTTTT. It specifies CASSSGESGLSGELFF. The chain employs TRBV28 and TRBJ2-2, with D possibly TRBD2 on 6 matching bases. Trimming shortened V by 4 bases and J by 6 bases, and 18 bases separated the two germline ends. Germline V gives CDR1 MDHEN, CDR2 SYDVKM. The CDR3 runs to 16 residues.

The gene calls are TRBV7-9 and TRBJ1-1; the D is unclear. Germline assignment: CDR1 SEHNR and CDR2 FQNEAQ (reference sequence). The CDR3 covers 14 residues. Trimming took 5 bases from V and 3 from J, leaving 13 bases between them. The CDR3 loop is CASSASMEDTEAFF. As DNA, the CDR3 is TGTGCCAGCAGCGCTTCCATGGAGGACACTGAAGCTTTCTTT.

This clone showed up just once. Here the CDR3 DNA reads TGTGCCAGCAGCCGGGGACAGGGGTCCACTGAAGCTTTCTTT. Translated: CASSRGQGSTEAFF. The chain uses TRBV14 and TRBJ1-1, with 10 bases aligning to TRBD1. Germline V gene sequence: CDR1 SGHDN, CDR2 FVKESK. The CDR3 covers 14 residues. Losses at the gene ends were 4 bases for V and 4 bases for J; bases not matched to a gene: 3.

This clone showed up just once. This chain uses TRBV6-1 with TRBJ1-4; D gene unclear. Germline V gives CDR1 MNHNS, CDR2 SASEGT. The CDR3 runs to 13 residues. V shed 2 bases and J shed 7 bases, with 8 bases lying between them. The CDR3 loop is CASSEFSPEKLFF. DNA for the CDR3: TGTGCCAGCAGTGAATTCAGTCCTGAAAAACTGTTTTTT.

The genes are TRBV6-1 and TRBJ1-1, with D uncertain. Germline-derived CDR1 and CDR2 are MNHNS and SASEGT. V lost 2 bases, J lost 1 base, and 8 bases lay in between. The CDR3 spans 14 residues. The CDR3 is CASSELEGNTEAFF. The CDR3 region has the DNA TGTGCCAGCAGTGAATTGGAGGGGAACACTGAAGCTTTCTTT.

The chain recombines TRBV7-9 with TRBJ2-3; tentative D call: TRBD1 (5 bases). The CDR3 is 14 amino acids. The germline V gene has CDR1 SEHNR and CDR2 FQNEAQ (reference sequence). V gave up 3 bases and J gave up 3 bases, with 10 bases separating them. The CDR3: CASSFRGQTDTQYF. The CDR3 nucleotides read TGTGCCAGCAGCTTTAGGGGTCAAACAGATACGCAGTATTTT.

The rearrangement joins TRBV27 to TRBJ2-5; TRBD2 agrees at 13 bases. CDR1 and CDR2 from the germline V gene are MNHEY and SMNVEV (reference sequence). The CDR3 is made up of 13 amino acids. V gave up 9 bases and J gave up 5 bases; unmatched junction bases: 3. CDR3 sequence (DNA): TGTGCCAGTAGACTAGCGGGGGGTGAGACCCAGTACTTC. It codes for CASRLAGGETQYF.

V gene TRBV19 combines with J gene TRBJ1-5; unclear D gene. The length of the CDR3 is 13 residues. Germline values: CDR1 LNHDA, CDR2 SQIVND (reference sequence). Trimming left V 2 bases short and J 1 base short, with 3 bases between. The CDR3 region has the DNA TGTGCCAGTAGTATACAAAGCAATCAGCCCCAGCATTTT. This codes for CASSIQSNQPQHF.

This chain uses TRBV28 with TRBJ1-2; D is unresolved. The germline gives CDR1 MDHEN, CDR2 SYDVKM. The CDR3 has 13 residues. The V end was cut by 5 bases, the J end by 5 bases, with 12 bases between. The DNA of the CDR3 is TGTGCCAGCAGTGACTCGGCCCGATATGGCTACACCTTC. This sequence encodes CASSDSARYGYTF.

A few counts support this clone. CDR3: CASSDGTGVNSPLHF. The CDR3 region has the DNA TGTGCCAGCAGTGATGGGACAGGGGTTAATTCACCCCTCCACTTT. The J gene is TRBJ1-6, the V gene TRBV6-1, with 10 bases identical to TRBD1. Germline V CDR1 and CDR2: MNHNS, SASEGT. V lost 3 bases to trimming and J lost 6 bases; unmatched junction nucleotides: 2. CDR3 length equals 15 residues.

The chain has TRBV7-8 and TRBJ1-5; D ambiguous. Germline V lookup: CDR1 SGHVS, CDR2 FQNEAQ. Trimming removed 2 bases at V and 5 bases at J, with 7 bases between. This CDR3 is built from 13 residues. CDR3 nucleotide sequence: TGTGCCAGCAGCTTAACCGGGTATCAGCCCCAGCATTTT. As protein: CASSLTGYQPQHF. The whole variable domain, remainder taken from reference TRBV7-8 and TRBJ1-5, is GAGVSQSPRYKVAKRGQDVALRCDPISGHVSLFWYQQALGQGPEFLTYFQNEAQLDKSGLPSDRFFAERPEGSVSTLKIQRTQQEDSAVYLCASSLTGYQPQHFGDGTRLSIL.

This sequence joins TRBV28 and TRBJ1-4; maybe TRBD1 (5 bases). V was pared by 3 bases and J by 3 bases, with 8 bases between. CDR1 is MDHEN and CDR2 is SYDVKM in the germline V gene. This CDR3 comprises 14 residues. Written as DNA, the CDR3 is TGTGCCAGCAGTTTGACAGAGTCTAATGAAAAACTGTTTTTT. Its translation is CASSLTESNEKLFF.

The J gene is TRBJ1-2, the V gene TRBV28; TRBD1 matches 8 bases. This CDR3 region has 14 residues. Losses at the gene ends were 8 bases for V and 2 bases for J; bases not matched to a gene: 7. Germline V gene sequence: CDR1 MDHEN, CDR2 SYDVKM. CDR3 in amino acids: CASGQTGVNYGYTF. The CDR3 nucleotides are TGTGCCAGCGGGCAGACAGGGGTGAACTATGGCTACACCTTC.

The J gene is TRBJ2-1, the V gene TRBV27; maybe TRBD1 (6 bases). With 0 bases removed from V and 13 bases from J, the gap between germline ends came to 10 bases. The germline CDR1 and CDR2 sequences are MNHEY and SMNVEV (reference sequence). The CDR3 has 12 residues. The CDR3 loop is CASSLSGTRQFF. The CDR3 DNA sequence: TGTGCCAGCAGTTTATCCGGGACACGACAGTTCTTC.

The gene calls are TRBV3-1 (or the pseudogene TRBV3-2) and TRBJ2-7, with 8 positions matching TRBD1. The CDR3 runs 15 residues. CDR1 is LGHDT and CDR2 is YNNKEL in the germline V gene (reference sequence). V lost 6 bases, J lost 7 bases, and 14 bases stayed unmatched. CDR3 region: CASRDIYGQGGEQYF. The CDR3, as DNA: TGTGCCAGCAGAGACATTTATGGACAGGGCGGAGAGCAGTACTTC.